Each of the 5 T cell receptor beta chains below was sequenced from the same sample in a study of a mutant IDH1 vaccine in newly diagnosed glioma. Data came from immunoSEQ multiplex PCR; TCRdb stores just in-frame clones and leaves some out. The sample comprises 30,000 or so clones, around 81% of which are singletons, and 29% rests with the top ten. Time point noted: week 47, end of study. Each vaccine dose was 300 ug of mutant IDH1 20-mer peptide, with topical imiquimod. Antigen specificity for these receptors is unknown. The sequencing here drew on PBMCs, taken from a glioma patient whose treatment included an IDH1 peptide vaccine. The receptor source for this set is a young man with glioma.

The chain carries TRBV19 and TRBJ2-3, with TRBD1 matching 8 bases. Germline V gives CDR1 LNHDA, CDR2 SQIVND (reference sequence). The CDR3 extends over 15 amino acids. V lost 2 bases, J lost 4 bases, and 5 bases stayed unmatched. Here the CDR3 DNA reads TGTGCCAGTAGTATATTAGACAGGGGATCAGATACGCAGTATTTT. Its translation is CASSILDRGSDTQYF.

This rearrangement joins TRBV5-1 to TRBJ2-3, with no clear D. Germline CDR1 is SGHRS and CDR2 is YFSETQ. This CDR3 spans 15 amino acids. Trimming left V 0 bases short and J 0 bases short, with 8 bases between. The CDR3 is CASSLDSTSTDTQYF. DNA for the CDR3: TGCGCCAGCAGCTTGGACAGTACCAGCACAGATACGCAGTATTTT.

J is TRBJ1-2 and V is TRBV25-1; the D gene is possibly TRBD1 (6 bases). Germline CDR1 MGHDK, CDR2 SYGVNS. Trimming removed 1 base from V and 4 bases from J, with 13 bases in between. The CDR3 runs 15 residues. CDR3 residues: CASSESGARIYGYTF. For the CDR3, the DNA is TGTGCCAGCAGTGAATCAGGGGCGCGGATCTATGGCTACACCTTC.

The rearrangement joins TRBV7-2 to TRBJ2-4; D not certain. V shed 5 bases and J shed 0 bases, with 14 bases lying between them. Looked up from germline, CDR1 is SGHTA and CDR2 is FQGNSA. The length of the CDR3 is 16 residues. In nucleotides, the CDR3 is TGTGCCAGCAGCCCCACCCGAGAGGCAGCCAAAAACATTCAGTACTTC. It is translated as CASSPTREAAKNIQYF.

The chain has TRBV19 and TRBJ1-2, with 7 bases fitting TRBD1. The CDR3 is 15 amino acids. Germline lookup yields CDR1 LNHDA and CDR2 SQIVND (reference sequence). V shed 5 bases and J 3 bases; nucleotides not matched to a gene: 9. The CDR3 reads CASSAGGGYDYGYTF. CDR3 DNA sequence: TGTGCCAGTAGTGCCGGAGGGGGCTATGACTATGGCTACACCTTC.